This T cell receptor beta chain was identified in a study of control samples from healthy donors and cancer patients. CDR1 and CDR2 from the germline V gene are SGHNT and YYREEE (reference sequence). The CDR3 totals 14 residues. The germline V and J ends were trimmed by 8 bases and 3 bases, with 16 bases remaining between them. Here immunoSEQ multiplex PCR was the method, and the copy in TCRdb shows in-frame clones only, minus some. The table records about 130,000 clones, roughly 90% of them present only once. Material for sequencing was blood. The sequence was obtained from a man aged 18 to 35 in good health. J is TRBJ2-3 and V is TRBV5-4; maybe TRBD2 (5 bases). CDR3 sequence: CASYRGEGTDTQYF. Written as DNA, the CDR3 is TGTGCCAGTTACCGCGGAGAGGGAACAGATACGCAGTATTTT. Variable domain in full (rest from reference TRBV5-4 and TRBJ2-3): ETGVTQSPTHLIKTRGQQVTLRCSSQSGHNTVSWYQQALGQGPQFIFQYYREEENGRGNFPPRFSGLQFPNYSSELNVNALELDDSALYLCASYRGEGTDTQYFGPGTRLTVL.